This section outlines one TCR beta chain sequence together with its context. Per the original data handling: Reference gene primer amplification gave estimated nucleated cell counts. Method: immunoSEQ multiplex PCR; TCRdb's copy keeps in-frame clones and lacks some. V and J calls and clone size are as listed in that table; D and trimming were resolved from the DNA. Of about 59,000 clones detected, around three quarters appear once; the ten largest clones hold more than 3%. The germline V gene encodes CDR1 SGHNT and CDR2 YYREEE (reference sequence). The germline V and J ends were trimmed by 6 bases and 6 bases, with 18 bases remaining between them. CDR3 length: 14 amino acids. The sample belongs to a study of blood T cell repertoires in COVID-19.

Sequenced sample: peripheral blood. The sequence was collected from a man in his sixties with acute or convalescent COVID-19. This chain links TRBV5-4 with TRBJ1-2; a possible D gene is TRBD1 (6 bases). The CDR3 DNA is TGTGCCAGCAAAGGGGACAATCGGGTTGATGGCTACACCTTC. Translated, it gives CASKGDNRVDGYTF.